This entry concerns a single T cell receptor beta chain. No antigen is known for it. The data stem from a study of T cells after yellow fever vaccination. Study outcomes and limitations: Abundant clonotypes (contaminants from the bulk population) could be present in FACS-sorted repertoires.

V was trimmed by 6 bases and J by 6 bases, leaving 9 bases between them. This CDR3 has 11 residues. Germline V gene sequence: CDR1 SQVTM, CDR2 ANQGSEA. By 5'RACE template switching, TCR cDNA was produced, with a universal primer site and UMIs added in the process. TCRdb passed the 5' RACE reads through MiXCR, listing each CDR3 protein once. The top ten hold approximately 16% of the sample, which has some 390,000 distinct CDR3 sequences, approximately 5.7% seen once. The V call is TRBV29-1, the J call TRBJ2-4; D gene ambiguous. The sample here was PBMCs, taken 5 days after the yellow fever booster vaccination. This TCR was sampled from a man aged 30-40 years who received the YFV17D yellow fever vaccine. The CDR3 bases are TGCAGCGTCGGCTCGGTAAACATTCAGTACTTC. Protein: CSVGSVNIQYF.